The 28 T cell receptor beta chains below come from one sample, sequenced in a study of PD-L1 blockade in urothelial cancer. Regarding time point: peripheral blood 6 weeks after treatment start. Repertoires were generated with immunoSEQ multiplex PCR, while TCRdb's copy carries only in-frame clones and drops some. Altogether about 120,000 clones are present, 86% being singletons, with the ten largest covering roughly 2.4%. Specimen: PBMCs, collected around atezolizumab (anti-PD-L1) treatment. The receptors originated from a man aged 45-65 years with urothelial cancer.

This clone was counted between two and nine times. CDR3 in amino acids: CASSRKLGGADGYTF. The CDR3 region has the DNA TGTGCCAGTAGTAGAAAATTAGGGGGCGCGGATGGCTACACCTTC. This chain links TRBV19 with TRBJ1-2, with 7 nucleotides matching TRBD1. CDR3 length: 15 residues. Trimming removed 4 bases from V and 6 bases from J; junction bases left unmatched: 11. The germline V gene encodes CDR1 LNHDA and CDR2 SQIVND (reference sequence).

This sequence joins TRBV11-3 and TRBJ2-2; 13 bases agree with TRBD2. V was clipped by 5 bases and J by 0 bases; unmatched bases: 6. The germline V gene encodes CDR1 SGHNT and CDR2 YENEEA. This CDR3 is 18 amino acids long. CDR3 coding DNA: TGTGCCAGCAGCCCGTGGACTAGCGGGAGCCCGAACACCGGGGAGCTGTTTTTT. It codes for CASSPWTSGSPNTGELFF. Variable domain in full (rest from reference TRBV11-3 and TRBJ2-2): EAGVVQSPRYKIIEKKQPVAFWCNPISGHNTLYWYLQNLGQGPELLIRYENEEAVDDSQLPKDRFSAERLKGVDSTLKIQPAELGDSAVYLCASSPWTSGSPNTGELFFGEGSRLTVL.

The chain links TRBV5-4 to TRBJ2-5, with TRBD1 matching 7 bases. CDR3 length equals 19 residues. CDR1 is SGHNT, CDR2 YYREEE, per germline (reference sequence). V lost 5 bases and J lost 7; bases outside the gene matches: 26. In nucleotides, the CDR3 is TGTGCCAGCAGTTCTACGCGGCCCACCGGGACAGCAGTGGTATCGACCCAGTACTTC. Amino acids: CASSSTRPTGTAVVSTQYF.

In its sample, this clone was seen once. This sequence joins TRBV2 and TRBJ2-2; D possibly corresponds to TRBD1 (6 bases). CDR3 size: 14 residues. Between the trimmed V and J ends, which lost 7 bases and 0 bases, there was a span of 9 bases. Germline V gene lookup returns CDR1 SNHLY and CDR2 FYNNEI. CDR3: CASMDRSNTGELFF. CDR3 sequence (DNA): TGTGCCAGCATGGACAGATCGAACACCGGGGAGCTGTTTTTT.

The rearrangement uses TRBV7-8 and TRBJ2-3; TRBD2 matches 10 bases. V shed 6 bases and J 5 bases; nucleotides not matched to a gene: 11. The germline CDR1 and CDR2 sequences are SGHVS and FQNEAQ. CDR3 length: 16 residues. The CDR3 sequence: CASRPLAGAGIDTQYF. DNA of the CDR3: TGTGCCAGCAGACCTCTAGCGGGAGCTGGTATAGATACGCAGTATTTT.

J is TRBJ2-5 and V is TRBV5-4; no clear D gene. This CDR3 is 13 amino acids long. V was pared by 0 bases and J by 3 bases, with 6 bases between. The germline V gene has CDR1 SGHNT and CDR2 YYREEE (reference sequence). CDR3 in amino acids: CASSLVAEETQYF. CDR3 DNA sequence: TGTGCCAGCAGCTTGGTGGCAGAAGAGACCCAGTACTTC.

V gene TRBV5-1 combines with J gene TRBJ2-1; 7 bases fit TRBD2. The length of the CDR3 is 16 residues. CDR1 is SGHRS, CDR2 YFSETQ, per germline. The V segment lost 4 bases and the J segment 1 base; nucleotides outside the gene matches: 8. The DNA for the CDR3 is TGCGCCAGCAGCAAGACGCTAGCGGTTTCCTACAATGAGCAGTTCTTC. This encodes CASSKTLAVSYNEQFF.

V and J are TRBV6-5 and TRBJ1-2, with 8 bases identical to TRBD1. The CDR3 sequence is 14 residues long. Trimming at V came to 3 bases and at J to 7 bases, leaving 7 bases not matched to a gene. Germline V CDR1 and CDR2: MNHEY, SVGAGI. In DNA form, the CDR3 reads TGTGCCAGCAGTTATGCAGGGGGCGCGTTTGGCTACACCTTC. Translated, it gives CASSYAGGAFGYTF.

The CDR3 region is CASSSWTSGSTDTQYF. The DNA of the CDR3 is TGCGCCAGCAGCTCCTGGACTAGCGGAAGCACAGATACGCAGTATTTT. The chain carries TRBV5-1 and TRBJ2-3; TRBD2 aligns across 10 bases. Germline V lookup: CDR1 SGHRS, CDR2 YFSETQ. Trimming took 3 bases from V and 0 from J; bases not matched to a gene: 4. The CDR3 runs to 16 residues.

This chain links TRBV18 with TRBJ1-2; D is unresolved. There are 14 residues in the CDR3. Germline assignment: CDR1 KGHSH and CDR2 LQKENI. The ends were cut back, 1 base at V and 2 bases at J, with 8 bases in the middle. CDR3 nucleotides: TGTGCCAGCTCACCACTGGAGAACAACTATGGCTACACCTTC. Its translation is CASSPLENNYGYTF.

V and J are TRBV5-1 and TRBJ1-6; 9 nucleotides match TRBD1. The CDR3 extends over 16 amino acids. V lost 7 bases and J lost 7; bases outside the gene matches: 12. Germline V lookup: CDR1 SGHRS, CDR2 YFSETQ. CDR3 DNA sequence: TGCGCCAGCCGTTCAATAGGGGGACAGGGCAATTCACCCCTCCACTTT. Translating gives CASRSIGGQGNSPLHF.

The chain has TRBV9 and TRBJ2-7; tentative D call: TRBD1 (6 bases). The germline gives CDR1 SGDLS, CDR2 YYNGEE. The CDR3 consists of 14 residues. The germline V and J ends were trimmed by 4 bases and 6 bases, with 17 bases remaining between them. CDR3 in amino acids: CASSPRQGSGEQYF. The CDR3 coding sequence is TGTGCCAGCAGCCCGAGGCAGGGGAGCGGCGAGCAGTACTTC.

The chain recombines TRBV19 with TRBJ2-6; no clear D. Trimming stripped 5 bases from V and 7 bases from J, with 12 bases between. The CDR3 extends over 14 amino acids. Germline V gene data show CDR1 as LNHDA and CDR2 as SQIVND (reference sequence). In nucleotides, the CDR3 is TGTGCCAGTAGTCCCCGTGGGCCAGCCAACGTCCTGACTTTC. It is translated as CASSPRGPANVLTF.

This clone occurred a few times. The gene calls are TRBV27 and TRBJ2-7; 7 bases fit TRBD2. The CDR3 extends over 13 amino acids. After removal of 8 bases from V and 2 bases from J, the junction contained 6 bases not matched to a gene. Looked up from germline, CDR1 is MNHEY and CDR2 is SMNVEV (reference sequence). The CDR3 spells CASGSGPTYEQYF. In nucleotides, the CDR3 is TGTGCCAGCGGTAGCGGGCCGACCTACGAGCAGTACTTC.

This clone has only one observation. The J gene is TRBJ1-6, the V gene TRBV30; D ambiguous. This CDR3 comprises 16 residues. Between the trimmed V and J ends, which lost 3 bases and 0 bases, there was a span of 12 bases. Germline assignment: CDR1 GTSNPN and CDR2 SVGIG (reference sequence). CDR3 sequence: CAWRVTSSSYNSPLHF. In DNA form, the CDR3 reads TGTGCCTGGAGGGTGACATCGAGCTCCTATAATTCACCCCTCCACTTT. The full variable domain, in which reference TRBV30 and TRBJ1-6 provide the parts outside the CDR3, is SQTIHQWPATLVQPVGSPLSLECTVEGTSNPNLYWYRQAAGRGLQLLFYSVGIGQISSEVPQNLSASRPQDRQFILSSKKLLLSDSGFYLCAWRVTSSSYNSPLHFGNGTRLTVT.

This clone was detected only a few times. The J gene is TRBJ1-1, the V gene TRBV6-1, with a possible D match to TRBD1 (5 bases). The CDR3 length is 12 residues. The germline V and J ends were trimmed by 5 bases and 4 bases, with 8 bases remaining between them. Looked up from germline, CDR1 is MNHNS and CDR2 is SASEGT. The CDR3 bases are TGTGCCAGCAGTCCCAGGGCCACTGAAGCTTTCTTT. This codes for CASSPRATEAFF.

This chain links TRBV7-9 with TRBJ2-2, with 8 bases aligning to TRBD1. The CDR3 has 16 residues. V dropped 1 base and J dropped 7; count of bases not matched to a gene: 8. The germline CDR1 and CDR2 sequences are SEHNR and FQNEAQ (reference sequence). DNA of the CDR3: TGTGCCAGCAGCTTAGACGCGACAGGGGTCATCGGGGAGCTGTTTTTT. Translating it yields CASSLDATGVIGELFF. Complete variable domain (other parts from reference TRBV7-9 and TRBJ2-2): DTGVSQNPRHKITKRGQNVTFRCDPISEHNRLYWYRQTLGQGPEFLTYFQNEAQLEKSRLLSDRFSAERPKGSFSTLEIQRTEQGDSAMYLCASSLDATGVIGELFFGEGSRLTVL.

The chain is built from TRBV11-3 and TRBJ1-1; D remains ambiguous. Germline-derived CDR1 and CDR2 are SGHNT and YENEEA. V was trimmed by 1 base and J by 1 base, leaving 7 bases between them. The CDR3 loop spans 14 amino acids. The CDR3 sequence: CASSLVGENTEAFF. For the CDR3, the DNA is TGTGCCAGCAGCTTAGTCGGAGAGAACACTGAAGCTTTCTTT.

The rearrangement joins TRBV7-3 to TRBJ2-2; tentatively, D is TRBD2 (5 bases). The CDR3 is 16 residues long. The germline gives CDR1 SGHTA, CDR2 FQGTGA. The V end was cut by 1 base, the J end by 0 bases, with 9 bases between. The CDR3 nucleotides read TGTGCCAGCAGCTTAAATTCGGGAACGAACACCGGGGAGCTGTTTTTT. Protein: CASSLNSGTNTGELFF.

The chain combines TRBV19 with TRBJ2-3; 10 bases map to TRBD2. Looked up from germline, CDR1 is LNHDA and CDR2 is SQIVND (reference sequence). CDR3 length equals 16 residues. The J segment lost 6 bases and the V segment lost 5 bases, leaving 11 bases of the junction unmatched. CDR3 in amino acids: CASSPVRSGRADTQYF. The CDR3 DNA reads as TGTGCCAGTAGTCCGGTTCGCAGCGGGAGGGCGGATACGCAGTATTTT.

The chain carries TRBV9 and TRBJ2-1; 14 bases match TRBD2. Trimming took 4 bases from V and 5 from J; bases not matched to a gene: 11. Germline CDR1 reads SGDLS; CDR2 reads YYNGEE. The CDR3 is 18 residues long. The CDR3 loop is CASSPRPGTSGRNNEQFF. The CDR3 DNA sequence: TGTGCCAGCAGCCCGCGACCCGGGACTAGCGGGAGAAACAATGAGCAGTTCTTC.

The CDR3 nucleotides are TGTGCCAGCAGCTTAACAGGGGGCCCTGCAACTAATGAAAAACTGTTTTTT. Its protein product is CASSLTGGPATNEKLFF. The V and J genes are TRBV7-3 and TRBJ1-4, with TRBD1 matching over 7 bases. V lost 0 bases, J lost 0 bases, and 4 bases stayed unmatched. The CDR3 runs 17 residues. Germline V gene lookup returns CDR1 SGHTA and CDR2 FQGTGA.

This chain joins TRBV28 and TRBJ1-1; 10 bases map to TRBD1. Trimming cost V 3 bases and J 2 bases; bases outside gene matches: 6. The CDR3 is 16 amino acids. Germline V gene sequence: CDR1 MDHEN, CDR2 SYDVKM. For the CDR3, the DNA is TGTGCCAGCAGTTTCCGGGGACAGGGGACCAACACTGAAGCTTTCTTT. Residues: CASSFRGQGTNTEAFF.

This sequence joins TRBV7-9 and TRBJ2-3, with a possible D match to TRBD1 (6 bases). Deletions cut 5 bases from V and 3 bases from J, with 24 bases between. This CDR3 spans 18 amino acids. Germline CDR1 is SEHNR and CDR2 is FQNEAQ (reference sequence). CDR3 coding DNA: TGTGCCAGCAGCGAACCGGGACAAGGGACCCTGAGTACAGATACGCAGTATTTT. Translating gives CASSEPGQGTLSTDTQYF.

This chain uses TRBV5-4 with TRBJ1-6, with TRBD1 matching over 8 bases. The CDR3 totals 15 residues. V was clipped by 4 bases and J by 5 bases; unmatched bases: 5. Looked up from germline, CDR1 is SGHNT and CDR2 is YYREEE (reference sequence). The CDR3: CASSLGQGNNSPLHF. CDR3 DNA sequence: TGTGCCAGCAGCCTTGGACAGGGTAATAATTCACCCCTCCACTTT.

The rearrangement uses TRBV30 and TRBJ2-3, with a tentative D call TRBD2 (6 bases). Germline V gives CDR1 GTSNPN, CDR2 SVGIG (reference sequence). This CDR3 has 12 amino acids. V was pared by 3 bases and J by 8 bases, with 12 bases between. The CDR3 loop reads CAWSPVGGTQYF. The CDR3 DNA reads TGTGCCTGGAGCCCTGTGGGGGGTACGCAGTATTTT.

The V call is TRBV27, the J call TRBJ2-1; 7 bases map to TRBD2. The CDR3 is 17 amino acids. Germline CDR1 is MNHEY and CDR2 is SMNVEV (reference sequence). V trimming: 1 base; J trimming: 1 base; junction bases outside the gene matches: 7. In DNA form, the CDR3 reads TGTGCCAGCAGTTTATTCGGGGAGGGCCGGTCCTACAATGAGCAGTTCTTC. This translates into CASSLFGEGRSYNEQFF.

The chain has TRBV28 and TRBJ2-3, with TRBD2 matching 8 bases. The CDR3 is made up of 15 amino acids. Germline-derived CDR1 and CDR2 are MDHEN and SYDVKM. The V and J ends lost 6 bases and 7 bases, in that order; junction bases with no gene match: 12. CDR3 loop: CASRGLGLEFYTQYF. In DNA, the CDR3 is TGTGCCAGCAGGGGCTTGGGACTAGAGTTTTATACGCAGTATTTT. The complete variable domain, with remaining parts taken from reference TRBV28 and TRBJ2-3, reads DVKVTQSSRYLVKRTGEKVFLECVQDMDHENMFWYRQDPGLGLRLIYFSYDVKMKEKGDIPEGYSVSREKKERFSLILESASTNQTSMYLCASRGLGLEFYTQYFGPGTRLTVL.